These T cell receptor beta chains were read from a single sample in a study of T cell responses to AZD1222 COVID-19 vaccine. The table came from immunoSEQ multiplex PCR; TCRdb's copy has only in-frame clones and leaves some out. The table includes 75,000 to 90,000 clones, roughly 86% detected once. The material sequenced was peripheral blood, taken on day 0 of AZD1222 vaccination. All receptors come from an adult in good health. Each CDR3 is given with its conserved first and last residue. D genes are given only for firm matches. Some rows mark clone size as missing; the rest say once, few, many or name a class of expanded clone.

>TRBJ1-6|NA|NA|TRBV19
TGTGCCAGTAGTATAGAACTAGCCTGGCCCGGGAGCCTCAATTCACCCCTCCACTTT
CASSIELAWPGSLNSPLHF
>TRBJ2-1|NA|TRBD2|TRBV7-6
TGTGCCAGCAGCTCGGGACTAGCGGCCTACAATGAGCAGTTCTTC
CASSSGLAAYNEQFF
>TRBJ1-1|NA|NA|TRBV28
TGTGCCAGTTCCGCGTGGGTGGCTGAAGCTTTCTTT
CASSAWVAEAFF
>TRBJ1-1|once|NA|TRBV7-2
TGTGCCAGCAGCTTAGAGATGGCGGTTAACACTGAAGCTTTCTTT
CASSLEMAVNTEAFF
>TRBJ2-7|NA|TRBD1|TRBV2
TGTGCCACCCGGACAGGGTGGCAGGGTGAGCAGTACTTC
CATRTGWQGEQYF
>TRBJ1-5|NA|NA|TRBV19
TGTGCCAGTAGACGGGGGCAGGGTTTTAATCAGCCCCAGCATTTT
CASRRGQGFNQPQHF
>TRBJ1-1|NA|TRBD1|TRBV6-5
TGTGCCAGCAGTTACTACGGGTCAGGGGGTTACGGAGCTTTCTTT
CASSYYGSGGYGAFF
>TRBJ2-3|few|NA|TRBV19
TGTGCCAGCAAAAAGCAGGGCCCCGATACGCAGTATTTT
CASKKQGPDTQYF
>TRBJ2-5|NA|NA|TRBV5-1
TGCGCCAGCAGCCCCGGCGAGGAGACCCAGTACTTC
CASSPGEETQYF
>TRBJ1-6|NA|NA|TRBV7-9
TGTGCCAGCAGCCCAGCGGAAGGTAATTCACCCCTCCACTTT
CASSPAEGNSPLHF
>TRBJ2-6|NA|NA|TRBV15
TGTGCCACCAGCAGAGGGGGAAGCTCTGGGGCCAACGTCCTGACTTTC
CATSRGGSSGANVLTF
>TRBJ1-1|few|NA|TRBV5-5
TGTGCCAGCATCAAGAGGGGGATACCGGACAAATCTATGAACACTGAAGCTTTCTTT
CASIKRGIPDKSMNTEAFF
>TRBJ2-5|NA|TRBD1|TRBV2
TGTGCCAGCAGTGGACCTGGGACAGAGCAAGAGACCCAGTACTTC
CASSGPGTEQETQYF
>TRBJ2-1|few|NA|TRBV6-5
TGTGCCAGCACCGAAGAGCCTAGCTCCTACAATGAGCAGTTCTTC
CASTEEPSSYNEQFF
>TRBJ2-3|NA|NA|TRBV7-8
TGTGCCAGCAGCCTAGGGAGAGATACGCAGTATTTT
CASSLGRDTQYF
>TRBJ1-4|NA|NA|TRBV5-1
TGCGCCAGCAGTACCGCAGGTACAACTAATGAAAAACTGTTTTTT
CASSTAGTTNEKLFF
>TRBJ1-5|NA|NA|TRBV27
TGTGCCAGCAGTTCGTATAGCAATCAGCCCCAGCATTTT
CASSSYSNQPQHF
>TRBJ2-2|few|TRBD1|TRBV6-5
TGTGCCAGCAGTTCCTACGGACAGGGGCGCACCGGGGAGCTGTTTTTT
CASSSYGQGRTGELFF
>TRBJ1-4|NA|NA|TRBV11-2
TGTGCCAGCAGGAACCAGGGAAGGGAAAAACTGTTTTTT
CASRNQGREKLFF
>TRBJ2-2|NA|TRBD1|TRBV24-1
TGTGCCATCAACTCCCCCGCGACAGGGGGGGGTACCGGGGAGCTGTTTTTT
CAINSPATGGGTGELFF
>TRBJ1-3|NA|NA|TRBV24-1
TGTGCCACCAGTGACCAGGGGAGAGAGGACACCATATATTTT
CATSDQGREDTIYF
>TRBJ1-4|NA|NA|TRBV10-3
TGTGCCACCACCAGGACAGATAATGAAAAACTGTTTTTT
CATTRTDNEKLFF
>TRBJ2-3|NA|TRBD2|TRBV7-6
TGTGCCAGCAGCCGTAAGCCCCTACTAGCGGGGGGCACAGATACGCAGTATTTT
CASSRKPLLAGGTDTQYF
>TRBJ1-2|NA|NA|TRBV5-6
TGTGCCAGCTCCCCCGGGGACTATGGCTACACCTTC
CASSPGDYGYTF
>TRBJ1-5|NA|NA|TRBV18
TGTGCCAGCTCCAAAGGGGGTAGCAATCAGCCCCAGCATTTT
CASSKGGSNQPQHF
>TRBJ1-2|NA|TRBD1|TRBV6-1
TGTGCCAGCAGTTCGGCGTCAGGGGGCAGGGGCTACACCTTC
CASSSASGGRGYTF
>TRBJ2-7|NA|NA|TRBV20-1
TGCAGTGCTAGTCCTGGGCCCGGCTCCTACGAGCAGTACTTC
CSASPGPGSYEQYF
>TRBJ1-5|NA|TRBD1|TRBV2
TGTGCCAGCAGTGCGGGACAGGTTGTGGAGCCCCAGCATTTT
CASSAGQVVEPQHF
>TRBJ1-2|NA|NA|TRBV3-1/TRBV3-2
TGTGCCAGCAGCCGGACGGGGAGATATGGCTACACCTTC
CASSRTGRYGYTF
>TRBJ2-7|once|NA|TRBV7-9
TGTGCCAGCAGCTTAATCACGGGCGAGCAGTACTTC
CASSLITGEQYF
>TRBJ2-1|NA|NA|TRBV2
TGTGCCGTCTTAGCGGTTAGCTCCTACAATGAGCAGTTCTTC
CAVLAVSSYNEQFF
>TRBJ2-7|NA|NA|TRBV28
TGTGCCAGCAGCCCGGGCGGGATCGGCGAGCAGTACTTC
CASSPGGIGEQYF
>TRBJ2-7|NA|TRBD1|TRBV29-1
TGCAGCGGGGGGACAGGCTACTACGAGCAGTACTTC
CSGGTGYYEQYF
>TRBJ1-2|once|TRBD1|TRBV30
TGTGCCTGGAGTCCAGGGGGCGGCGGCTACACCTTC
CAWSPGGGGYTF
>TRBJ1-2|once|TRBD1|TRBV5-1
TGCGCCAGCAGCACCGGGACAGGGATAGCCTATGGCTACACCTTC
CASSTGTGIAYGYTF
>TRBJ1-2|NA|TRBD1|TRBV7-8
TGTGCCAGCAGCCGGAGACAGGGAATTAGAGGGTCTAACTATGGCTACACCTTC
CASSRRQGIRGSNYGYTF
>TRBJ1-6|NA|NA|TRBV7-9
TGTGCCAGCAGCTTATGGCCCGCGTCTAGGGATAATTCACCCCTCCACTTT
CASSLWPASRDNSPLHF
>TRBJ1-2|NA|NA|TRBV10-3
TGTGCCATCAGTGTGGGGGGCGTTGACTATGGCTACACCTTC
CAISVGGVDYGYTF
>TRBJ2-2|NA|TRBD1|TRBV11-3
TGTGCCAGCAGCTTAAGGGGGCTTGACACCGGGGAGCTGTTTTTT
CASSLRGLDTGELFF
>TRBJ2-4|NA|NA|TRBV11-2
TGTGCCAGCAGCTCAGTTCGGGGGGCCCTAGCCAAAAACATTCAGTACTTC
CASSSVRGALAKNIQYF
>TRBJ1-2|NA|TRBD1|TRBV7-2
TGTGCCAGCAGCTTTGGACAGGGTCGGTATGGCTACACCTTC
CASSFGQGRYGYTF
>TRBJ2-7|few|NA|TRBV12-5
TGTGCTAGCGACTGGGTGATGGGCCACGAGCAGTACTTC
CASDWVMGHEQYF
>TRBJ2-3|few|TRBD2|TRBV2
TGTGCCAGCACCTCACAGGGCGGGGGGACAGATACGCAGTATTTT
CASTSQGGGTDTQYF
>TRBJ1-4|NA|TRBD1|TRBV15
TGTGCCACCAGCGAAGAGGGGACGGGACAGGGAGAAAAACTGTTTTTT
CATSEEGTGQGEKLFF
>TRBJ1-4|NA|NA|TRBV19
TGTGCCAGTAGTAGGAGTCTCGGGGAAAAACTGTTTTTT
CASSRSLGEKLFF
>TRBJ2-3|once|NA|TRBV10-3
TGTGCCATCAGTGAGTCTTCGGGAGTCGATACGCAGTATTTT
CAISESSGVDTQYF
>TRBJ1-3|once|NA|TRBV2
TGTGCCAGCACCAGACAGACTACTGGAAACACCATATATTTT
CASTRQTTGNTIYF
>TRBJ1-6|few|NA|TRBV5-1
TGCGCCAGCAGCTTGGGAACCCTGGGGTCTATCACAGGCTCCAATTCACCCCTCCACTTT
CASSLGTLGSITGSNSPLHF